The 2 T cell receptor beta chains given below trace back to one sample, sequenced in a study of cytomegalovirus exposure and HLA in healthy donors. The PCR ran on 60 Vbeta and 13 Jbeta primers. Assay: immunoSEQ multiplex PCR; the TCRdb copy retains only in-frame clones and omits some. The sample lists approximately 200,000 clones; 79% were seen once. Sequenced material: PBMCs. These receptors all come from a woman under 30 in good health and CMV-seronegative.

The CDR3 reads CASSLDTGEYSPLHF. The CDR3 DNA sequence: TGCGCCAGCAGCTTGGATACAGGCGAATATTCACCCCTCCACTTT. The chain recombines TRBV5-1 with TRBJ1-6; maybe TRBD1 (5 bases). In germline, CDR1 is SGHRS, CDR2 YFSETQ. The V gene lost 0 bases and the J gene lost 8 bases, with 12 bases spanning the gap. This CDR3 is built from 15 residues.

The chain recombines TRBV5-1 with TRBJ1-3, with 10 bases fitting TRBD1. V gave up 4 bases and J gave up 2 bases; unmatched junction bases: 9. CDR1 is SGHRS, CDR2 YFSETQ, per germline. The CDR3 sequence is 17 residues long. The CDR3 reads CASSATPGQGTGNTIYF. The CDR3 bases are TGCGCCAGCAGCGCAACACCGGGACAGGGGACTGGAAACACCATATATTTT. Full variable domain (missing parts from reference TRBV5-1 and TRBJ1-3): KAGVTQTPRYLIKTRGQQVTLSCSPISGHRSVSWYQQTPGQGLQFLFEYFSETQRNKGNFPGRFSGRQFSNSRSEMNVSTLELGDSALYLCASSATPGQGTGNTIYFGEGSWLTVV.